Sequencing of this T cell receptor beta chain was carried out in a study of blood T cells in healthy people across ages. A second roughly 6 to 11 cycle PCR used barcoded and J-beta primers. TCRdb analysed the 5' RACE reads with MiXCR anew, one entry per CDR3 protein. The profile shows some 1.4 million distinct CDR3 sequences, 35% to 45% of them singletons. This clonotype was seen only a few times. Its antigen is not identified. Notes on the study in general: Naive CD4+ cell counts and diversity both ran higher in long-lived than in aged donors. CMV status of donors was unknown, possibly confounding expanded clonotype changes.

This CDR3 has 16 amino acids. V was pared by 4 bases and J by 5 bases, with 15 bases between. The chain couples TRBV12-3 or TRBV12-4 to TRBJ1-6; D perhaps matches TRBD1 (5 bases). This TCR came from a woman between 18 and 30 years old in good health. Sequencing was performed on blood. CDR3 DNA sequence: TGTGCCAGCAGTTCATCCGACAGCAGAGATAATTCACCCCTCCACTTT. Translated: CASSSSDSRDNSPLHF.